This is a list of T cell receptor beta chains from one sample in a study of T cells in Graves' hyperthyroidism and ophthalmopathy. TCRdb used MiXCR to reprocess the multiplex PCR reads, holding one entry per CDR3 protein. Of more than 500,000 distinct CDR3 sequences listed, 15% to 20% are singletons. The specimen was blood. Receptors originate from a woman aged 25 to 39 with Graves' hyperthyroidism. CDR3s include the opening cysteine and the closing phenylalanine or tryptophan. A D gene is named only where the DNA matches it firmly. Clone size is given for some rows only: seen once, a few or many times, or a class if the clone is expanded.

TRBJ2-5 TRBV7-3 few TRBD2 TGTGCCAGCAGCCCCTCCGGGGCGGGAGGGGAGACCCAGTACTTC CASSPSGAGGETQYF
TRBJ2-1 TRBV28 many TRBD1 TGTGCCAGCAGTTTGGGGATAACAGGGGCTGAGCAGTTCTTC CASSLGITGAEQFF
TRBJ1-1 TRBV28 many - TGTGCCAGCAGTCAACTGGACAGAACGGACACTGAAGCTTTCTTT CASSQLDRTDTEAFF
TRBJ1-4 TRBV12-3/TRBV12-4 few - TGTGCCAGCAGCCGGGACGGAACTAATGAAAAACTGTTTTTT CASSRDGTNEKLFF
TRBJ2-7 TRBV28 many - TGTGCCAGCAGGTTTCAGGGTTCTGCCTACGAGCAGTACTTC CASRFQGSAYEQYF
TRBJ1-4 TRBV28 - - TGTGCCAGCAGTTTAGGAGATCAAGGAGATGAAAAACTGTTTTTT CASSLGDQGDEKLFF
TRBJ2-2 TRBV28 few - TGTGCCAGCAGTCAGGGTCCCGGGGAGCTGTTTTTT CASSQGPGELFF
TRBJ1-2 TRBV5-1 - - TGCGCCAGCAGCTTGAGTCCGGGGGCCACAACCTATGGCTACACCTTC CASSLSPGATTYGYTF
TRBJ1-1 TRBV3-1 many - TGTGCCAGCAGCCATTTCTTGAACACTGAAGCTTTCTTT CASSHFLNTEAFF
TRBJ2-1 TRBV28 few TRBD2 TGTGCCAGCAGTCCGCCGGGACTAGCGCCGTACAATGAGCAGTTCTTC CASSPPGLAPYNEQFF